The rows below give T cell receptor beta chains drawn from one sample of a study of blood T cells in healthy people across ages. Via MiXCR, TCRdb re-called the 5' RACE reads, giving one row per CDR3 protein. The sample consists of fewer than 600,000 distinct CDR3 sequences, around a quarter of them appearing once. This sample also appeared in a second study, on T cells of mothers and their children.

The sample consisted of blood. These receptors were taken from a boy between 2 and 10 years old in good health. CDR3s include the opening cysteine and the closing phenylalanine or tryptophan. A D gene is named only where the DNA matches it firmly. Rows give clone size only sometimes, using once, few, many, or a class for an expanded clone.

V gene	clone size	J gene	D gene	CDR3 DNA	CDR3 protein
TRBV20-1	many	TRBJ1-2	.	TGCAGTGCTAGGATAGAAGGGTCCAGGAACTATGGCTACACCTTC	CSARIEGSRNYGYTF
TRBV11-2	many	TRBJ2-1	.	TGTGCCAGCAGCTTACCCAAGACACGGGACAATGAGCAGTTCTTC	CASSLPKTRDNEQFF
TRBV20-1	.	TRBJ2-1	TRBD1	TGCAGTGCAAACGATTGGGGACAGGGGGCGAATGAGCAGTTCTTC	CSANDWGQGANEQFF
TRBV20-1	.	TRBJ2-5	TRBD1	TGCAGTGCTAGCCGCTCGGACAGGGGGGTTTCGGAGACCCAGTACTTC	CSASRSDRGVSETQYF
TRBV5-1	.	TRBJ2-5	TRBD1	TGCGCCAGCAGCACGGGACAGACCCCCCAAGAGACCCAGTACTTC	CASSTGQTPQETQYF
TRBV20-1	.	TRBJ2-7	.	TGCAGTGCCAGGACAGACGACCTCTACGAGCAGTACTTC	CSARTDDLYEQYF
TRBV10-3	few	TRBJ2-1	TRBD2	TGTGCCATCAGAGGGACTAGCGGGCTGACCTACAATGAGCAGTTCTTC	CAIRGTSGLTYNEQFF
TRBV12-3/TRBV12-4	.	TRBJ1-2	.	TGTGCCAGCAGTTTAAGTTCAAGGGCGGAAGGCTACACCTTC	CASSLSSRAEGYTF
TRBV6-2/TRBV6-3	.	TRBJ2-1	TRBD2	TGTGCCAGTAACCGCGGGAGGGCCTACAATGAGCAGTTCTTC	CASNRGRAYNEQFF
TRBV7-2	.	TRBJ1-5	.	TGTGCCAGCAGTAACCGACTTGGGGCCCTTCAGCCCCAGCATTTT	CASSNRLGALQPQHF
TRBV12-3/TRBV12-4	.	TRBJ1-2	.	TGTGCCAGCAGACTTTCTGGGGGCTCCTATGGCTACACCTTC	CASRLSGGSYGYTF
TRBV7-9	few	TRBJ2-1	TRBD2	TGTGCCAGCAGCTTAGTGAGCGGGGGTTCCTACAATGAGCAGTTCTTC	CASSLVSGGSYNEQFF
TRBV6-2/TRBV6-3	.	TRBJ2-5	TRBD2	TGTGCCAGCAGTTCCCTAGGGAGGGAAGAGACCCAGTACTTC	CASSSLGREETQYF
TRBV25-1	few	TRBJ2-5	.	TGTGCCAGCAGGGGCAGGGCGATTGAGATCCAGTACTTC	CASRGRAIEIQYF
TRBV30	.	TRBJ1-1	TRBD1	TGTGCCCATGACAGGGTGGTCACTGAAGCTCTCTTT	CAHDRVVTEALF
TRBV20-1	.	TRBJ1-1	.	TGCAGTGCTAGAGTCCGTACTGAAGCTTTCTTT	CSARVRTEAFF
TRBV29-1	.	TRBJ2-7	.	TGCAGCGTTGACGGCGGGGGCATCTACGAGCAGTACTTC	CSVDGGGIYEQYF
TRBV14	.	TRBJ2-3	.	TGTGCCAGCAGCCTCCCGGACGGGAAACCGGGCACAGATACGCAGTATTTT	CASSLPDGKPGTDTQYF
TRBV7-8	once	TRBJ1-3	.	TGTGCCAGCAGCTTAGGATCAGGCTGGTCTGGAAACACCATATATTTT	CASSLGSGWSGNTIYF
TRBV6-1	.	TRBJ2-2	.	TGTGCCAGCAAGATGCCCTCGTCGAGCACCGGGGAGCTGTTTTTT	CASKMPSSSTGELFF
TRBV28	.	TRBJ2-7	.	TGTGCCAGCAGTTTCACCTTGGCTCACCTCTCCTACGAGCAGTACTTC	CASSFTLAHLSYEQYF
TRBV12-3/TRBV12-4	few	TRBJ1-2	.	TGTGCCAGCAGACACAGAGCTAACTATGGCTACACCTTC	CASRHRANYGYTF
TRBV30	.	TRBJ1-5	.	TGTGCCTGGAGTGGTGGGCCGAATCAGCCCCAGCATTTT	CAWSGGPNQPQHF
TRBV18	once	TRBJ2-3	.	TGTGCCAGCTCACCAAAAGAAGGGAAAGATACGCAGTATTTT	CASSPKEGKDTQYF
TRBV9	.	TRBJ2-7	.	TGTGCCAGCAGCATAGCCGGGACGGAATCCTACGAGCAGTACTTC	CASSIAGTESYEQYF
TRBV6-6	.	TRBJ2-1	TRBD2	TGTGCCAGCAGTTTTTCAGTCAGCGGGGGATACAATGAGCAGTTCTTC	CASSFSVSGGYNEQFF
TRBV4-2	.	TRBJ2-5	TRBD2	TGTGCCAGCAGCCAAGAGGCTAGCGGTGGGGAGACCCAGTACTTC	CASSQEASGGETQYF
TRBV7-2	.	TRBJ2-7	.	TGTGCCAGCAGCTTCCGGGAGTTTCCCTACGAGCAGTACTTC	CASSFREFPYEQYF
TRBV25-1	few	TRBJ2-5	.	TGTGCCAGCAGCCGGGCCCCTTGGGAGACCCAGTACTTC	CASSRAPWETQYF
TRBV18	few	TRBJ2-2	TRBD2	TGTGCCAGCTCACCACGCCTCGGACTAGGGAACACCGGGGAGCTGTTTTTT	CASSPRLGLGNTGELFF
TRBV6-4	few	TRBJ2-3	.	TGTGCCAGCAGTGATGGAGGGGGGCGCACAGATACGCAGTATTTT	CASSDGGGRTDTQYF
TRBV5-1	.	TRBJ2-1	TRBD2	TGCGCCAGCAGCATTGATACTAGCGGTAGCTCCTACAATGAGCAGTTCTTC	CASSIDTSGSSYNEQFF
TRBV19	.	TRBJ1-5	.	TGTGCCAGTAACCAAAGGGGGAATTATCAGCCCCAGCATTTT	CASNQRGNYQPQHF
TRBV7-9	.	TRBJ2-5	.	TGTGCCAGCAGTCCATCCAAAATAGGGTTCCAAGAGACCCAGTACTTC	CASSPSKIGFQETQYF
TRBV12-3/TRBV12-4	.	TRBJ2-1	TRBD1	TGTGCCAGCAGTTTTGGACAGGTTGAGCAGTTCTTC	CASSFGQVEQFF
TRBV7-8	.	TRBJ1-4	.	TGTGCCAGCAGCAGTAGAACTAATGAAAAACTGTTTTTT	CASSSRTNEKLFF
TRBV6-1	.	TRBJ2-7	.	TGTGCCAGCAGTGAAGCACGCTCGACTACCCTCTCCTACGAGCAGTACTTC	CASSEARSTTLSYEQYF
TRBV5-5	few	TRBJ1-2	.	TGTGCCAGCAGCTTGACAGGCCGGAGTGGCTACACCTTC	CASSLTGRSGYTF